A selection of T cell receptor beta chains follows, all from one sample in a study of shared clonotypes between healthy human individuals. The method was immunoSEQ multiplex PCR; TCRdb's version includes in-frame clones alone and lacks a portion of them. In the table there are about 2.2 million clones, about 93% of which are singletons. Material: naive CD8+ T cells from PBMCs. Receptors were obtained from a man between 18 and 35 years old in good health. Some clones in this sample may be carry-over from other donors' samples. Each CDR3 is given with its conserved first and last residue. A D gene is named only where the DNA matches it firmly. The size entry is marked missing in some rows and otherwise reads once, few, many or a size class.

size	D	J	V	DNA	CDR3
.	.	TRBJ2-1	TRBV30	TGTGCCTGGAGTGTCCGTCGGGAGTGGTCCTACAATGAGCAGTTCTTC	CAWSVRREWSYNEQFF
.	.	TRBJ2-7	TRBV7-3	TGTGCCAGCAGCTTGATCCCAGGGGCCATCTACGAGCAGTACTTC	CASSLIPGAIYEQYF
.	TRBD2	TRBJ2-5	TRBV19	TGTGCCAGTAGTATAGAAGGGGCCAGGGGACTAGCGGGAGAGACCCAGTACTTC	CASSIEGARGLAGETQYF
.	.	TRBJ2-7	TRBV29-1	TGCAGCGTTGAATTAGGTTCCTACGAGCAGTACTTC	CSVELGSYEQYF
.	TRBD2	TRBJ2-7	TRBV28	TGTGCCAGCAGTTTAAACCCCCGGAGCGGGAGATCCTACGAGCAGTACTTC	CASSLNPRSGRSYEQYF
.	TRBD2	TRBJ2-7	TRBV9	TGTGCCAGCAGCGTACTAGCGGCTAGCTCCTACGAGCAGTACTTC	CASSVLAASSYEQYF
.	.	TRBJ2-1	TRBV27	TGTGCCAGCAGTTTCCGATCCTACAATGAGCAGTTCTTC	CASSFRSYNEQFF
.	.	TRBJ2-7	TRBV4-1	TGCGCCAGCAGCTCCCATCTACGGGCAGGGGCCACCTACGAGCAGTACTTC	CASSSHLRAGATYEQYF
.	TRBD2	TRBJ2-3	TRBV10-3	TGTGCCATCAGTGAGTCCCTGGCTAGCGGGAGCACAGATACGCAGTATTTT	CAISESLASGSTDTQYF
.	.	TRBJ1-2	TRBV9	TGTGCCAGCAGCCCAAGTAACGGGGGGTATGGCTACACCTTC	CASSPSNGGYGYTF
.	.	TRBJ2-1	TRBV7-8	TGTGCCAGCAGCTTGGGGCGCTCAGAGAAACCCAATGAGCAGTTCTTC	CASSLGRSEKPNEQFF
.	TRBD2	TRBJ2-3	TRBV5-4	TGTGCCAGCAGCTTTGGGGGTAAAATAGCGGGAGTGAATACGCAGTATTTT	CASSFGGKIAGVNTQYF
.	.	TRBJ2-7	TRBV5-1	TGCGCCAGCAGCTTTGGGGAAAAGTACGAGCAGTACTTC	CASSFGEKYEQYF
.	.	TRBJ2-5	TRBV11-2	TGTGCCAGCAGCTTAGATGAGAGGCTACAAGAGACCCAGTACTTC	CASSLDERLQETQYF
.	.	TRBJ2-7	TRBV10-3	TGTGCCATCAGTGACCCGTTGCGGTCCTACGAGCAGTACTTC	CAISDPLRSYEQYF
.	.	TRBJ1-1	TRBV5-6	TGTGCCAGCAGCCCCCTCGGGGGGGCGTCTGAAGCTTTCTTT	CASSPLGGASEAFF
.	.	TRBJ2-1	TRBV5-1	TGCGCCAGCAGAGACGGGACACTGTACAATGAGCAGTTCTTC	CASRDGTLYNEQFF
once	TRBD1	TRBJ2-7	TRBV5-1	TGCGCCAGCAGCCAAGGACAGGGGCACGAGCAGTACTTC	CASSQGQGHEQYF
.	.	TRBJ2-1	TRBV27	TGTGCCAGCAGTTTAGCCCCCCCCTACAATGAGCAGTTCTTC	CASSLAPPYNEQFF
.	TRBD2	TRBJ2-7	TRBV29-1	TGCAGCGTAACCGGGACTAGCGGACACGAGCAGTACTTC	CSVTGTSGHEQYF
.	.	TRBJ1-2	TRBV11-2	TGTGCCAGCAGCCAGATCGGGGTTGGCTACACCTTC	CASSQIGVGYTF
few	TRBD2	TRBJ2-7	TRBV28	TGTGCCAGCAGGCTCCCCGGGGGGGCAAGAGGTAGCATGAACGAGCAGTACTTC	CASRLPGGARGSMNEQYF
.	.	TRBJ1-2	TRBV13	TGTGCCAGCAGCTCAATGAGGCAGGGCCATGATGGCTACACCTTC	CASSSMRQGHDGYTF